This TCR beta chain was found in a study of blood T cell repertoires in COVID-19. On the study more broadly: Both acute and convalescent COVID-19 samples were obtained from the United States, Italy and Spain.

TCRdb's table, derived via immunoSEQ multiplex PCR, lists solely in-frame clones and lacks some. In the table there are over 140,000 clones, about four fifths of which are singletons. Input material: peripheral blood. The receptor's source is a woman aged 60 to 75 with acute or convalescent COVID-19.

CDR3 DNA sequence: TGTGCCAGTAGTACCTTCGGAGCTCTCTCCTACGAGCAGTACTTC. Protein product: CASSTFGALSYEQYF. The chain is built from TRBV19 and TRBJ2-7, with no clear D. There are 15 residues in the CDR3. Germline V gene data show CDR1 as LNHDA and CDR2 as SQIVND (reference sequence). Trimming took 4 bases from V and 0 from J, leaving 13 bases between them.